This T cell receptor (beta chain) was sequenced in a study of blood T cells in healthy people across ages. A word on this clonotype: Its antigen is not identified.

For the second PCR, which ran for 7 to 11 cycles, a sample-barcoded 5' primer and a J-beta primer mix were used. A tag from a template-switch adaptor with 12 random nucleotides marked each cDNA molecule. Via MiXCR, TCRdb re-called the 5' RACE reads, giving one row per CDR3 protein. The table records about a million distinct CDR3 sequences, roughly 50% of them present only once. General study findings and limits: While age rose, TCR beta diversity per million T cells dropped in a roughly linear way. CMV status of donors was not determined, possibly confounding expanded clonotype changes.

Deletions cut 5 bases from V and 0 bases from J, with 19 bases between. The CDR3 extends over 18 amino acids. Germline V gene data show CDR1 as SGHTA and CDR2 as FQGNSA. Sequencing was carried out using blood. The chain couples TRBV7-2 to TRBJ1-4; D is ambiguous. The sequence was obtained from a young man in good health. Written as DNA, the CDR3 is TGTGCCAGCAGCCCTTTTATGAGCAGCCGAGCAACTAATGAAAAACTGTTTTTT. This encodes CASSPFMSSRATNEKLFF. The full variable domain, completed using reference TRBV7-2 and TRBJ1-4, is GAGVSQSPSNKVTEKGKDVELRCDPISGHTALYWYRQSLGQGLEFLIYFQGNSAPDKSGLPSDRFSAERTGGSVSTLTIQRTQQEDSAVYLCASSPFMSSRATNEKLFFGSGTQLSVL.